This T cell receptor (beta chain) was retrieved from a study of T cell repertoires in cytomegalovirus infection. Findings and limits, study-wide: Dominating the ex vivo response were TCR beta clonotypes that were CMV-specific and HLA-C-restricted.

The CDR3 is 19 residues long. Germline-derived CDR1 and CDR2 are ENHRY and SYGVKD. The V segment lost 3 bases and the J segment 0 bases; nucleotides outside the gene matches: 11. In regard to this clonotype: Its target is not known.

TCRdb independently ran MiXCR on the reads; one entry per CDR3 protein. The sample carries hundreds of thousands of distinct CDR3 sequences, under 35% recorded once. The sequence derives from a human donor in good health (CMV status not recorded). Some clones in this sample may be carry-over from other donors' samples. The source was cultured PBMCs, collected from culture after CMV antigen stimulation. The rearrangement joins TRBV10-3 to TRBJ2-1; 10 bases fit TRBD2. The CDR3 loop reads CAISDPGASGGGSYNEQFF. CDR3 bases: TGTGCCATCAGTGACCCGGGAGCTAGCGGGGGAGGCTCCTACAATGAGCAGTTCTTC.